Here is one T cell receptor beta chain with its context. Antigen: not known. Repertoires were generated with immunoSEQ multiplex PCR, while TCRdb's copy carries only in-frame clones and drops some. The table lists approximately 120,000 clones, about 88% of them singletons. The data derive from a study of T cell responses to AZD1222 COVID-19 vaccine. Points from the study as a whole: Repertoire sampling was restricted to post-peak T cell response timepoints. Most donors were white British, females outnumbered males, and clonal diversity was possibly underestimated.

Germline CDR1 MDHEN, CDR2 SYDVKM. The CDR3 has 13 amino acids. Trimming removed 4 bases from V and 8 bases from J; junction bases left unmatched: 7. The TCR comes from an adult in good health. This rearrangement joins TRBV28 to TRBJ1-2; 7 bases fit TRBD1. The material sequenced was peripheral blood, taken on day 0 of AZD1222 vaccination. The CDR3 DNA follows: TGTGCCAGCAGTTCGGGGACAGAATGGGGCTACACCTTC. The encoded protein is CASSSGTEWGYTF.